This T cell receptor beta chain was identified during a study of shared clonotypes between healthy human individuals. V gave up 6 bases and J gave up 4 bases, with 15 bases separating them. CDR1 and CDR2 (germline): SQVTM, ANQGSEA. The CDR3 has 13 residues. Both subsets, CD45RA+ naive and CD45RA-negative memory, were split from the CD4+ cells. For this clone: Its specificity is unknown.

Each PCR replicate from the sorted subsets contained about 200 ng DNA, which is 25,000 to 30,000 T cell genomes. Produced via immunoSEQ multiplex PCR; TCRdb's table is partial and in-frame only. The sample lists 2 million to 2.5 million clones; 95% were seen once. Study-level results: Between four donors, naive CD4 clonotypes were shared at a level of about 5%. The study sampled only blood, and tissue repertoires likely differ.

The origin of this receptor is a man aged 18 to 35 in good health. The specimen was naive CD4+ T cells sorted from blood. The sample's subset: CD45RA+ positively selected. The gene calls are TRBV29-1 and TRBJ2-5; tentative D call: TRBD2 (5 bases). The CDR3 DNA follows: TGCAGCGTAGCCGAGGGCTTCGGAGAGACCCAGTACTTC. The encoded protein is CSVAEGFGETQYF.